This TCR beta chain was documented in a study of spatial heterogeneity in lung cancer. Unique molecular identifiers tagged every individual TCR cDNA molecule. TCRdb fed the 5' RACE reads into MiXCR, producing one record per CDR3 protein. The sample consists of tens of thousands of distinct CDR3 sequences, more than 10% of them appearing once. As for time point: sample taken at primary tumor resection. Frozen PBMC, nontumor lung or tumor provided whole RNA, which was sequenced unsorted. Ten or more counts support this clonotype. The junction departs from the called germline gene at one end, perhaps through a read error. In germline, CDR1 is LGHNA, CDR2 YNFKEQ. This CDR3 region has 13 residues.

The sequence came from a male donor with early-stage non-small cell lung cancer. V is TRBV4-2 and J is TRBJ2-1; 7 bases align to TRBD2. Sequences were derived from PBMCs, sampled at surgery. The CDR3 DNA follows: TGTGCCAGCAGCCAAGCGAGAGACGGGGGGTTTACTTTC. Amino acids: CASSQARDGGFTF.